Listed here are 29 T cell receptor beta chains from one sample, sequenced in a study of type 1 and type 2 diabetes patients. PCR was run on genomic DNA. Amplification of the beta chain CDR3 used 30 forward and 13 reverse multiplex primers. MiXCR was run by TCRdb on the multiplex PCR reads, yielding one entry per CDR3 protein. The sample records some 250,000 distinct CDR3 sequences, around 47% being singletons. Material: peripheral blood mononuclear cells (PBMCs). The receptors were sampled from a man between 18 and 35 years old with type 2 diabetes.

The CDR3 DNA reads as TGTGCCTTGGAGGGGGTCGGGGTAAACATTCAGTACTTC. This encodes CALEGVGVNIQYF. This chain uses TRBV30 with TRBJ2-4, with D perhaps TRBD1 or TRBD2 (6 bases each). Trimming removed 7 bases from V and 6 bases from J, with 16 bases in between. CDR3 size: 13 residues. Germline loops: CDR1 GTSNPN, CDR2 SVGIG (reference sequence).

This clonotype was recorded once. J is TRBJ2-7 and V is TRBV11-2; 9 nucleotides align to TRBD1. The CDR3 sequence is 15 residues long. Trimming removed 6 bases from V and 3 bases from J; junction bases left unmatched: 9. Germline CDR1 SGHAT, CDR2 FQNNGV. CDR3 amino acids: CASRTVGQGIYEQYF. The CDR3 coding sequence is TGTGCCAGCAGGACCGTAGGACAGGGGATCTACGAGCAGTACTTC.

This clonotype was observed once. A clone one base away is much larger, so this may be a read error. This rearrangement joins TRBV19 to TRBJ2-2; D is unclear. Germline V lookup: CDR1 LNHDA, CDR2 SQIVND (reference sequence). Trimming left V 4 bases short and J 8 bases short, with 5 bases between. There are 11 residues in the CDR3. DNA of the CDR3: TGTGCCAGTAGTACCTTAGGGGAGCTGTTTTTT. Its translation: CASSTLGELFF.

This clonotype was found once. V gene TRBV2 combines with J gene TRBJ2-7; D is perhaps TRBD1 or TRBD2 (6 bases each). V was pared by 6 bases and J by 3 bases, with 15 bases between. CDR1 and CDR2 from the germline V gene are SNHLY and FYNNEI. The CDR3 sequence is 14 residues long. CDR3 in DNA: TGTGCCAGCAGGAAGGAGGGGGTAGGCTACGAGCAGTACTTC. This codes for CASRKEGVGYEQYF.

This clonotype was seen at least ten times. The CDR3 region is CASSIGTGDYEQYF. DNA of the CDR3: TGTGCCAGTAGTATCGGGACAGGAGACTACGAGCAGTACTTC. V usage is TRBV19 and J usage is TRBJ2-7, with TRBD1 matching over 8 bases. Germline V gives CDR1 LNHDA, CDR2 SQIVND (reference sequence). V lost 3 bases to trimming and J lost 3 bases; unmatched junction nucleotides: 4. The CDR3 has 14 amino acids.

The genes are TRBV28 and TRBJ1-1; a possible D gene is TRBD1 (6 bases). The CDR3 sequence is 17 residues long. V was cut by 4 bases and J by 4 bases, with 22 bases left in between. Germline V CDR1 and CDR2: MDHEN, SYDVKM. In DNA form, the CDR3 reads TGTGCCAGCAGTTCGACCGGGACACCAGGAGGAAGCACTGAAGCTTTCTTT. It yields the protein CASSSTGTPGGSTEAFF.

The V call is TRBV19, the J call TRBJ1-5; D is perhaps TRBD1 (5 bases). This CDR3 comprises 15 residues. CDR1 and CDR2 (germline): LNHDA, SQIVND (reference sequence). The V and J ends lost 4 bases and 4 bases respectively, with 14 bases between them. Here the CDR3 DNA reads TGTGCCAGTAGTACCGGGACGGGCAAAAATCAGCCCCAGCATTTT. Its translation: CASSTGTGKNQPQHF. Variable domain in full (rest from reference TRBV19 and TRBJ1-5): DGGITQSPKYLFRKEGQNVTLSCEQNLNHDAMYWYRQDPGQGLRLIYYSQIVNDFQKGDIAEGYSVSREKKESFPLTVTSAQKNPTAFYLCASSTGTGKNQPQHFGDGTRLSIL.

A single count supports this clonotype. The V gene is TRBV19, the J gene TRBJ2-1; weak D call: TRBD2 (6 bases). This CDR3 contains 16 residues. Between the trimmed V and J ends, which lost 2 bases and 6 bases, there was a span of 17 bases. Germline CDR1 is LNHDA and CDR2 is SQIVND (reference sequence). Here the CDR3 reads CASSIQAGRALNEQFF. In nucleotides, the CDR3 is TGTGCCAGTAGTATACAAGCGGGCAGGGCCCTCAATGAGCAGTTCTTC. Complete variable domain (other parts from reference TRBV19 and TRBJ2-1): DGGITQSPKYLFRKEGQNVTLSCEQNLNHDAMYWYRQDPGQGLRLIYYSQIVNDFQKGDIAEGYSVSREKKESFPLTVTSAQKNPTAFYLCASSIQAGRALNEQFFGPGTRLTVL.

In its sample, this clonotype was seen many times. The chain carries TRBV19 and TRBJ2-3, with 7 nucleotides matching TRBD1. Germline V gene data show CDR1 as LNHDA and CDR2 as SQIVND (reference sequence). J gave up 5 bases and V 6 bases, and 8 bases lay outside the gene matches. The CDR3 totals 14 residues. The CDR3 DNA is TGTGCCAGTAGGGCTGCCCGACAGGGAGATACGCAGTATTTT. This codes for CASRAARQGDTQYF.

CDR3 region: CASSITSGEGTYEQYF. For the CDR3, the DNA is TGTGCCAGTAGTATAACTAGCGGAGAGGGAACCTACGAGCAGTACTTC. The rearrangement joins TRBV19 to TRBJ2-7, with 8 positions matching TRBD2. The CDR3 loop spans 16 amino acids. Trimming removed 2 bases from V and 2 bases from J; junction bases left unmatched: 8. CDR1 is LNHDA, CDR2 SQIVND, per germline (reference sequence). Using reference TRBV19 and TRBJ2-7 for the parts outside the CDR3, the full variable domain is DGGITQSPKYLFRKEGQNVTLSCEQNLNHDAMYWYRQDPGQGLRLIYYSQIVNDFQKGDIAEGYSVSREKKESFPLTVTSAQKNPTAFYLCASSITSGEGTYEQYFGPGTRLTVT.

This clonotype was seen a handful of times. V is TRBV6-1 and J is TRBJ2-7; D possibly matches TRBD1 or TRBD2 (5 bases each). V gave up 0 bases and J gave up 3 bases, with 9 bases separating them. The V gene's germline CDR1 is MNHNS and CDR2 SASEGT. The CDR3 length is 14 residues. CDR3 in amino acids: CASSEAGTVYEQYF. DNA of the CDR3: TGTGCCAGCAGTGAAGCGGGGACGGTCTACGAGCAGTACTTC.

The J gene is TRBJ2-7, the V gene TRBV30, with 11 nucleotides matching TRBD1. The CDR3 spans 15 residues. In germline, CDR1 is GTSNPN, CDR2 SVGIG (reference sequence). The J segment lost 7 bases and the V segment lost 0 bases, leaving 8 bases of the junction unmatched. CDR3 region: CAWSVTGTGGQEQYF. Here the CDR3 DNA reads TGTGCCTGGAGTGTTACCGGGACAGGGGGTCAAGAGCAGTACTTC.

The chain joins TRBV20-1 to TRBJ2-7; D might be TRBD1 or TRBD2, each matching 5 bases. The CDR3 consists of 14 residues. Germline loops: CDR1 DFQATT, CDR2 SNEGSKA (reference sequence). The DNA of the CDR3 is TGCGGTGGCACCCGGGACGCAAGTGGGGTCGAGCAGTACTTC. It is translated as CGGTRDASGVEQYF.

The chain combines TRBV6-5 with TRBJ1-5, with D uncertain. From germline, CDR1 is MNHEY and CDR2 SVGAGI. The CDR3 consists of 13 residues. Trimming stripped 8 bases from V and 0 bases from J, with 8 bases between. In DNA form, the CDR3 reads TGTGCCAGCCGCATGAATAGCAATCAGCCCCAGCATTTT. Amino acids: CASRMNSNQPQHF.

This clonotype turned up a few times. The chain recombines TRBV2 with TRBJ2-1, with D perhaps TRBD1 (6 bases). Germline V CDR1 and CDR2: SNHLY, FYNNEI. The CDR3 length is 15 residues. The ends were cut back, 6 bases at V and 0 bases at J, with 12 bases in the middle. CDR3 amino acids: CASRKTGFSYNEQFF. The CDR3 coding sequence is TGTGCCAGCAGGAAAACAGGGTTCTCCTACAATGAGCAGTTCTTC.

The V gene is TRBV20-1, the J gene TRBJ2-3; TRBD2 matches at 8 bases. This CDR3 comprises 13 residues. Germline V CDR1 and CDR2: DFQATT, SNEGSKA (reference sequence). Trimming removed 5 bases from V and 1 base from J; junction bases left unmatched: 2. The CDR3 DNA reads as TGCAGTGCTCCGGGACTAGGCACAGATACGCAGTATTTT. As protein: CSAPGLGTDTQYF.

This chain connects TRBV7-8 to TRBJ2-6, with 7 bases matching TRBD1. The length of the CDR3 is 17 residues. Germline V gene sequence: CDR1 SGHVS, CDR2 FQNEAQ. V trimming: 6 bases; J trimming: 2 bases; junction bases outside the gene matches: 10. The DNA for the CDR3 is TGTGCCAGCAGTTACGGGACAGAATTTACTGGGGCCAACGTCCTGACTTTC. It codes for CASSYGTEFTGANVLTF.

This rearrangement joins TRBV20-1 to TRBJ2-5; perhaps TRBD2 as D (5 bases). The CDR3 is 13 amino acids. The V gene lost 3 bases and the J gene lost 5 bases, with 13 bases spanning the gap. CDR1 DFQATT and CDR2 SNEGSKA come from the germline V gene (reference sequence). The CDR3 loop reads CSARRARGETQYF. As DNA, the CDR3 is TGCAGTGCTAGGCGGGCTCGAGGGGAGACCCAGTACTTC.

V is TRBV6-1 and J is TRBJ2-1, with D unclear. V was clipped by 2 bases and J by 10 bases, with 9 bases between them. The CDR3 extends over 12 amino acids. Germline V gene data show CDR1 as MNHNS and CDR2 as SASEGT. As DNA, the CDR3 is TGTGCCAGCAGTGAACTCCACCGGGAGCAGTTCTTC. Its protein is CASSELHREQFF.

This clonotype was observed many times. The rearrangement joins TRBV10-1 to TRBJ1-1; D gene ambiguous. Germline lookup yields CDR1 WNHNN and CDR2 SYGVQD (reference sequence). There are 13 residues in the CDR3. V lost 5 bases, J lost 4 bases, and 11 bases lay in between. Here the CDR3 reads CASSIKDGTEAFF. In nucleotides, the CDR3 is TGCGCCAGCAGTATAAAGGATGGCACTGAAGCTTTCTTT.

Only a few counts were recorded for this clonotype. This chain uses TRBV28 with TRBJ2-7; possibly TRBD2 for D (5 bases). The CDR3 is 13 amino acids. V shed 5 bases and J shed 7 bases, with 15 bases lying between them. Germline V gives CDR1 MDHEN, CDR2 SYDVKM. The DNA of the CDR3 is TGTGCCAGCAGTCCTCCCATAACGGGGGAGCAGTACTTC. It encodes CASSPPITGEQYF.

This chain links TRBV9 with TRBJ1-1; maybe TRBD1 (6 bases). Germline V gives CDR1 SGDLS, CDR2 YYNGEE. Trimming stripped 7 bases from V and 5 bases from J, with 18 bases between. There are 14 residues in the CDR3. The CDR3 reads CASHPIGGQTEAFF. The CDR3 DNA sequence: TGTGCCAGCCACCCTATCGGGGGACAAACTGAAGCTTTCTTT.

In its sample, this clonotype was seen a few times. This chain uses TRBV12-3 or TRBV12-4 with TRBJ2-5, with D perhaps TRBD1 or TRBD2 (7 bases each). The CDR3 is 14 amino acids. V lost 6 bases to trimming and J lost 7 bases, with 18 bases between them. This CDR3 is CASRGRDSPGTQYF. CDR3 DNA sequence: TGTGCCAGCAGGGGGAGGGACAGCCCAGGGACCCAGTACTTC.

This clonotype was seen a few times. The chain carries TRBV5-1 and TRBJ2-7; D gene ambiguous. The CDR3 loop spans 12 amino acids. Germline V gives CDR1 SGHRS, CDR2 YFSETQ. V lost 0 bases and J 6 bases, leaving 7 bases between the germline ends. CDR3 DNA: TGCGCCAGCAGCTTGGAGTTTGGCGAGCAGTACTTC. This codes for CASSLEFGEQYF.

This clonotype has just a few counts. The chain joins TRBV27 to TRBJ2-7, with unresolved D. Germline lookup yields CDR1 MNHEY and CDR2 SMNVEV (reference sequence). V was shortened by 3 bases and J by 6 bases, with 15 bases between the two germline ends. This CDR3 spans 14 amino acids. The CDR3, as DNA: TGTGCCAGCAGTTTGGTGACCGGCAGCAGCGAGCAGTACTTC. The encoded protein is CASSLVTGSSEQYF.

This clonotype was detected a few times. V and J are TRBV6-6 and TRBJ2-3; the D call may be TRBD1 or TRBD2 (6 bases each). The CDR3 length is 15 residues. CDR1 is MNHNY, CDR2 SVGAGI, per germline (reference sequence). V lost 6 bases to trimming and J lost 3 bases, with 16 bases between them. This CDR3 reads CASSLSGGGTDTQYF. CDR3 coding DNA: TGTGCCAGCAGCCTCAGCGGAGGGGGGACAGATACGCAGTATTTT.

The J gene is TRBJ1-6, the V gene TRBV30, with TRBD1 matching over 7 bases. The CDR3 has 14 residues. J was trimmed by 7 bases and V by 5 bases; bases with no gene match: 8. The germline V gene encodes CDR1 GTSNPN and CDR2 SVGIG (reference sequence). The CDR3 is CAWGFGQANSPLHF. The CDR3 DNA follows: TGTGCCTGGGGTTTCGGACAGGCAAATTCACCCCTCCACTTT. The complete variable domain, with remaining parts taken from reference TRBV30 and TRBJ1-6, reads SQTIHQWPATLVQPVGSPLSLECTVEGTSNPNLYWYRQAAGRGLQLLFYSVGIGQISSEVPQNLSASRPQDRQFILSSKKLLLSDSGFYLCAWGFGQANSPLHFGNGTRLTVT.

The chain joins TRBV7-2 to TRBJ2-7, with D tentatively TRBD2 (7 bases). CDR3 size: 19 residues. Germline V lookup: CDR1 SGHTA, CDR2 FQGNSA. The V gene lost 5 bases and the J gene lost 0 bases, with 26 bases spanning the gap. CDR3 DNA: TGTGCCAGCAGCCCCAGGGGAGGGAAACTAAGCTCAAGCTCCTACGAGCAGTACTTC. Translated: CASSPRGGKLSSSSYEQYF.

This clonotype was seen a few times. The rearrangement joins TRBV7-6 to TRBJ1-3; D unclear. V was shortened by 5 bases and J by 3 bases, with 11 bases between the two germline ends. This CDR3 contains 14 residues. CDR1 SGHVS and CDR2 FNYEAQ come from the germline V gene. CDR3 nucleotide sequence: TGTGCCAGCAGCCTCAGACAAGATGGAAACACCATATATTTT. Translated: CASSLRQDGNTIYF.